Listed here are 25 T cell receptor beta chains from one sample, sequenced in a study of Ad26.COV2.S vaccination and SARS-CoV-2 variants. This table comes from immunoSEQ multiplex PCR, and its TCRdb copy is limited to in-frame clones, with some not included. Of about 180,000 clones in the sample, approximately 90% are singletons; the top ten hold 4.5% to 7.5%. The sequencing used peripheral blood, collected after recovery from COVID-19. The receptors were gathered from a human donor who had recovered from COVID-19.

The chain carries TRBV7-8 and TRBJ1-5, with 7 bases fitting TRBD1. V was clipped by 3 bases and J by 6 bases; unmatched bases: 5. Germline V gives CDR1 SGHVS, CDR2 FQNEAQ. This CDR3 has 14 residues. The CDR3 is CASSFRDSIQPQHF. The CDR3 coding sequence is TGTGCCAGCAGCTTCCGGGACAGTATTCAGCCCCAGCATTTT. Complete variable domain (other parts from reference TRBV7-8 and TRBJ1-5): GAGVSQSPRYKVAKRGQDVALRCDPISGHVSLFWYQQALGQGPEFLTYFQNEAQLDKSGLPSDRFFAERPEGSVSTLKIQRTQQEDSAVYLCASSFRDSIQPQHFGDGTRLSIL.

The chain employs TRBV30 and TRBJ2-1; 8 bases map to TRBD2. The junction had 12 bases not matched to a gene; V was cut back by 0 bases and J by 2 bases. Germline values: CDR1 GTSNPN, CDR2 SVGIG (reference sequence). The CDR3 sequence is 18 residues long. CDR3 residues: CAWSVQAGAPRTYNEQFF. CDR3 sequence (DNA): TGTGCCTGGAGTGTACAAGCGGGAGCCCCCCGAACCTACAATGAGCAGTTCTTC.

The CDR3 DNA is TGTGCCAGCTCACCGGGAGGGACAGGGGCAATCTATGGCTACACCTTC. Protein sequence: CASSPGGTGAIYGYTF. This chain uses TRBV18 with TRBJ1-2; the match to TRBD1 covers 10 bases. Germline V lookup: CDR1 KGHSH, CDR2 LQKENI. The CDR3 covers 16 residues. V gave up 3 bases and J gave up 4 bases; unmatched junction bases: 8.

This chain uses TRBV28 with TRBJ1-4; 8 bases agree with TRBD1. CDR3 length: 14 residues. Germline values: CDR1 MDHEN, CDR2 SYDVKM. Trimming cost V 6 bases and J 7 bases; bases outside gene matches: 7. The CDR3 nucleotides are TGTGCCAGCAGACCCCAGGGGGCTGGTGAAAAACTGTTTTTT. It translates to CASRPQGAGEKLFF.

This clone was seen a few times. The rearrangement links TRBV7-6 to TRBJ2-3; TRBD2 matches 12 bases. The CDR3 runs to 15 residues. V shed 6 bases and J 4 bases; nucleotides not matched to a gene: 5. The germline CDR1 and CDR2 sequences are SGHVS and FNYEAQ. The CDR3 bases are TGTGCCAGCAGTTTGACTAGCGGGAGCCCAGATACGCAGTATTTT. Amino acids: CASSLTSGSPDTQYF.

The chain employs TRBV27 and TRBJ1-1; weak D call: TRBD1 (5 bases). CDR1 is MNHEY and CDR2 is SMNVEV in the germline V gene (reference sequence). This CDR3 region has 14 residues. V dropped 1 base and J dropped 8 bases, with 14 bases sitting between them. The CDR3 loop is CASSLWWGADEAFF. As DNA, the CDR3 is TGTGCCAGCAGTTTATGGTGGGGCGCGGACGAAGCTTTCTTT.

The CDR3 DNA reads TGTGCCAGCAGTGAATCTGGCGGTGAGCAGTTCTTC. This encodes CASSESGGEQFF. The chain has TRBV25-1 and TRBJ2-1; D remains ambiguous. Germline V gives CDR1 MGHDK, CDR2 SYGVNS. The CDR3 is 12 residues long. V was pared by 1 base and J by 9 bases, with 7 bases between.

The chain is built from TRBV21-1 and TRBJ2-7; the table's TRBD2 call for D was not verified on the DNA. TRBV21-1 is flagged as a pseudogene. The CDR3 has 17 amino acids. The CDR3 protein is CASSKDGRLAGVGEQYF. In DNA, the CDR3 is TGTGCCAGCAGCAAAGACGGGCGCCTAGCGGGAGTGGGAGAGCAGTACTTC.

This clone appeared a single time. This chain connects TRBV21-1 to TRBJ2-7; TRBD2, as called in the table, went unchecked against the DNA. TRBV21-1 has pseudogene status. The CDR3 covers 12 residues. CDR3 in amino acids: CASSNTIHEQYF. The DNA for the CDR3 is TGTGCCAGCAGCAACACTATCCACGAGCAGTACTTC.

The V call is TRBV5-1, the J call TRBJ2-1; no firm D call. In germline, CDR1 is SGHRS, CDR2 YFSETQ. V was shortened by 0 bases and J by 7 bases, with 5 bases between the two germline ends. The CDR3 covers 12 residues. The CDR3 spells CASSLVANEQFF. The CDR3 DNA sequence: TGCGCCAGCAGCTTGGTAGCTAATGAGCAGTTCTTC. The whole variable domain, filled in from reference TRBV5-1 and TRBJ2-1, reads KAGVTQTPRYLIKTRGQQVTLSCSPISGHRSVSWYQQTPGQGLQFLFEYFSETQRNKGNFPGRFSGRQFSNSRSEMNVSTLELGDSALYLCASSLVANEQFFGPGTRLTVL.

This clone was counted a single time. The V and J genes are TRBV9 and TRBJ2-3, with 15 bases lining up with TRBD2. The length of the CDR3 is 17 residues. Germline V lookup: CDR1 SGDLS, CDR2 YYNGEE. V lost 4 bases, J lost 4 bases, and 7 bases stayed unmatched. The CDR3 nucleotides read TGTGCCAGCAGCACCCGGACTAGCGGGGGGGACGCAGATACGCAGTATTTT. Its translation is CASSTRTSGGDADTQYF.

V gene TRBV11-2 combines with J gene TRBJ2-3; D remains ambiguous. Looked up from germline, CDR1 is SGHAT and CDR2 is FQNNGV. This CDR3 region has 15 residues. Trimming removed 2 bases from V and 2 bases from J, with 11 bases in between. CDR3 residues: CASSLLIPSTDTQYF. The CDR3, as DNA: TGTGCCAGCAGCTTACTGATCCCGTCCACAGATACGCAGTATTTT.

This chain joins TRBV4-1 and TRBJ1-1; 7 nucleotides line up with TRBD1. This CDR3 is built from 16 residues. The J segment lost 6 bases and the V segment lost 1 base, leaving 11 bases of the junction unmatched. CDR1 and CDR2 from the germline V gene are MGHRA and YSYEKL. The CDR3 spells CASSQGGRQGGAEAFF. The CDR3 coding sequence is TGCGCCAGCAGCCAAGGAGGTAGACAGGGTGGGGCTGAAGCTTTCTTT.

DNA of the CDR3: TGTGCCAGCAGCCCCGACAGGGAACCCTACAATGAGCAGTTCTTC. The encoded protein is CASSPDREPYNEQFF. This chain connects TRBV3-1 (or the pseudogene TRBV3-2) to TRBJ2-1; 7 bases are a match to TRBD1. Trimming cost V 4 bases and J 2 bases; bases outside gene matches: 5. The germline V gene encodes CDR1 LGHDT and CDR2 YNNKEL (reference sequence). This CDR3 is built from 15 residues.

The rearrangement links TRBV19 to TRBJ1-5, with a weak D call TRBD1 (6 bases). CDR3 length: 16 residues. V was cut by 6 bases and J by 6 bases, with 21 bases left in between. Germline V gives CDR1 LNHDA, CDR2 SQIVND (reference sequence). CDR3 sequence: CASSPPPGALGQPQHF. In DNA, the CDR3 is TGTGCCAGTAGCCCCCCACCAGGGGCCCTCGGTCAGCCCCAGCATTTT.

This chain links TRBV2 with TRBJ2-5; D is possibly TRBD2 (6 bases). The germline CDR1 and CDR2 sequences are SNHLY and FYNNEI. The CDR3 is 12 amino acids. V was cut by 5 bases and J by 5 bases, with 9 bases left in between. This CDR3 reads CASSTSWETQYF. The CDR3, as DNA: TGTGCCAGCAGTACTAGCTGGGAGACCCAGTACTTC. Full variable domain (rest looked up from reference TRBV2 and TRBJ2-5): EPEVTQTPSHQVTQMGQEVILRCVPISNHLYFYWYRQILGQKVEFLVSFYNNEISEKSEIFDDQFSVERPDGSNFTLKIRSTKLEDSAMYFCASSTSWETQYFGPGTRLLVL.

This sequence joins TRBV6-6 and TRBJ1-4, with D unclear. CDR1 is MNHNY and CDR2 is SVGAGI in the germline V gene (reference sequence). Trimming took off 3 bases at V and 8 bases at J, with 7 bases between the two ends. The CDR3 loop spans 12 amino acids. CDR3 bases: TGTGCCAGCAGTTATATGGCGGAAAAACTGTTTTTT. This codes for CASSYMAEKLFF.

The CDR3 here is CASIGSGNTIYF. The DNA of the CDR3 is TGTGCCAGCATCGGCTCTGGAAACACCATATATTTT. The chain uses TRBV28 and TRBJ1-3; D remains ambiguous. Trimming pared 7 bases from V and 0 bases from J, leaving 4 bases between. Germline V gives CDR1 MDHEN, CDR2 SYDVKM. The CDR3 runs to 12 residues.

This clone was seen more than once but under ten times. J is TRBJ1-5 and V is TRBV9; possible D gene TRBD1, 6 bases. This CDR3 spans 13 amino acids. The V gene's germline CDR1 is SGDLS and CDR2 YYNGEE. Trimming removed 3 bases from V and 4 bases from J, with 8 bases in between. CDR3 loop: CASSGTGNQPQHF. The CDR3 DNA is TGTGCCAGCAGCGGCACAGGGAATCAGCCCCAGCATTTT.

The gene calls are TRBV11-2 and TRBJ2-7; 7 bases align to TRBD1. V lost 6 bases and J lost 6; bases outside the gene matches: 17. Per the germline V gene, CDR1 is SGHAT and CDR2 is FQNNGV. The CDR3 totals 16 residues. The CDR3: CASSPQGGTGSVEQYF. The CDR3 nucleotides read TGTGCCAGCAGTCCCCAAGGGGGCACAGGGTCTGTCGAGCAGTACTTC. Full variable domain (rest looked up from reference TRBV11-2 and TRBJ2-7): EAGVAQSPRYKIIEKRQSVAFWCNPISGHATLYWYQQILGQGPKLLIQFQNNGVVDDSQLPKDRFSAERLKGVDSTLKIQPAKLEDSAVYLCASSPQGGTGSVEQYFGPGTRLTVT.

The V call is TRBV6-1, the J call TRBJ1-2; D call uncertain. The CDR3 loop spans 13 amino acids. From germline, CDR1 is MNHNS and CDR2 SASEGT. The V gene lost 3 bases and the J gene lost 5 bases, with 10 bases spanning the gap. CDR3 DNA sequence: TGTGCCAGCAGTGATTCCGTAGGGTATGGCTACACCTTC. Protein sequence: CASSDSVGYGYTF.

The gene calls are TRBV6-6 and TRBJ1-1, with unresolved D. CDR3 length equals 14 residues. The V end lost 2 bases, the J end lost 2 bases, and 9 bases lay between the germline ends. The germline V gene encodes CDR1 MNHNY and CDR2 SVGAGI (reference sequence). The CDR3 loop reads CASSYLQTNTEAFF. The CDR3 coding sequence is TGTGCCAGCAGTTACCTCCAGACTAACACTGAAGCTTTCTTT.

The chain couples TRBV19 to TRBJ2-6, with D hard to call. This CDR3 is 13 amino acids long. The V gene's germline CDR1 is LNHDA and CDR2 SQIVND (reference sequence). Between the trimmed V and J ends, which lost 6 bases and 1 base, there was a span of 4 bases. CDR3 sequence (DNA): TGTGCCAGTAGCCTATCTGGGGCCAACGTCCTGACTTTC. It specifies CASSLSGANVLTF.

The CDR3 bases are TGTGCCAGCAGTTACTCGGGACTAGCGGGAGTTTATGACATTCAGTACTTC. This gives the protein CASSYSGLAGVYDIQYF. V gene TRBV6-2 or TRBV6-3 combines with J gene TRBJ2-4; 14 bases agree with TRBD2. V lost 0 bases to trimming and J lost 8 bases; unmatched junction nucleotides: 6. This CDR3 has 17 amino acids. Germline CDR1 and CDR2: MNHEY and SVGEGT.

The gene calls are TRBV12-5 and TRBJ2-7, with 9 positions matching TRBD1. CDR1 and CDR2 from the germline V gene are LGHNT and FRNRAP. The CDR3 has 14 residues. Unmatched junction bases numbered 4, after V lost 4 bases and J lost 3 bases. CDR3 nucleotides: TGTGCTAGTGGTTCCGGGACAGGGTACTACGAGCAGTACTTC. As protein: CASGSGTGYYEQYF. The complete variable domain, with remaining parts taken from reference TRBV12-5 and TRBJ2-7, reads DARVTQTPRHKVTEMGQEVTMRCQPILGHNTVFWYRQTMMQGLELLAYFRNRAPLDDSGMPKDRFSAEMPDATLATLKIQPSEPRDSAVYFCASGSGTGYYEQYFGPGTRLTVT.